This T cell receptor (beta chain) was retrieved from a study of OX40 agonist ivuxolimab in advanced cancers. Across the whole study: The dose-escalation cohort had hepatocellular carcinoma, melanoma, renal cell or head and neck cancer. Findings and limits, study-wide: No antigen was identified for the clonally expanded peripheral T cells.

The data were produced by immunoSEQ multiplex PCR, yet TCRdb's version contains in-frame clones alone and is incomplete. There are over 80,000 clones in the sample; around 87% occur only once, and about 4.7% lies in the top ten. For this clone: Its antigen is not known.

Here the sequenced sample was CD4+ or CD8+ T cells sorted from blood, taken in a trial of the OX40 agonist ivuxolimab. The TCR sequence derives from an adult with an advanced solid tumor such as melanoma, head and neck, liver or kidney cancer.

The CDR3 bases are TGTGCCAGCAGTTCACCCGGGACACAAAGGGGCTACACCTTC. Protein sequence: CASSSPGTQRGYTF. V gene TRBV28 combines with J gene TRBJ1-2; weak D call: TRBD1 (6 bases). The V gene's germline CDR1 is MDHEN and CDR2 SYDVKM. The CDR3 consists of 14 residues. V was pared by 4 bases and J by 8 bases, with 17 bases between.